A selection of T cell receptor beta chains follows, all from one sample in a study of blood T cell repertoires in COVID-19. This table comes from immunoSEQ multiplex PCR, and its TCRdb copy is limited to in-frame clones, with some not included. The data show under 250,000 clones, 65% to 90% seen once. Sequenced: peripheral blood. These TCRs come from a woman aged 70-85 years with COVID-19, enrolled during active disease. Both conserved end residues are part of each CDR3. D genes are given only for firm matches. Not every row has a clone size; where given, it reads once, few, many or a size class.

CASSSTDTNQPQHF	TGTGCCAGCAGCTCGACAGATACCAATCAGCCCCAGCATTTT	TRBV12-1	TRBJ1-5	NA	NA
CASSPPTSRDTQYF	TGTGCCAGCAGTCCACCGACTAGCAGAGATACGCAGTATTTT	TRBV28	TRBJ2-3	TRBD2	NA
CASSLAGTDTGTSGYEQYF	TGTGCTAGCAGCCTCGCAGGGACTGATACCGGGACTAGCGGCTACGAGCAGTACTTC	TRBV7-7	TRBJ2-7	TRBD2	NA
CASSPLDRVNTEAFF	TGTGCCAGCAGTCCCCTGGACAGGGTGAACACTGAAGCTTTCTTT	TRBV6-6	TRBJ1-1	TRBD1	NA
CASSDTGDYGYTF	TGTGCCAGCAGCGATACAGGGGACTATGGCTACACCTTC	TRBV6-4	TRBJ1-2	TRBD1	NA
CSAGTEAFF	TGCAGCGCCGGGACAGAAGCTTTCTTT	TRBV29-1	TRBJ1-1	NA	few
CASSQRTGVYEQYF	TGCGCCAGCAGCCAAAGGACAGGGGTCTACGAGCAGTACTTC	TRBV4-1	TRBJ2-7	TRBD1	NA
CASSPSQTGGRQPQHF	TGTGCCAGCAGCCCATCCCAGACAGGGGGCAGACAGCCCCAGCATTTT	TRBV5-5	TRBJ1-5	TRBD1	NA
CASSRDRGTEAFF	TGTGCCAGCAGTCGGGACAGGGGGACTGAAGCTTTCTTT	TRBV5-6	TRBJ1-1	TRBD1	NA
CASSPTGEEDTQYF	TGTGCCAGCAGCCCGACAGGGGAGGAAGATACGCAGTATTTT	TRBV7-6	TRBJ2-3	TRBD1	many
CASSVVGLAEATGELFF	TGTGCCAGCAGCGTAGTGGGGCTAGCGGAGGCCACCGGGGAGCTGTTTTTT	TRBV9	TRBJ2-2	TRBD2	NA